This T cell receptor beta chain emerged from a study of STAT5B mutations in CD4+ large granular lymphocyte leukemia. Concerning this clone: Its cognate antigen is unknown.

The CDR3 extends over 15 amino acids. V was clipped by 2 bases and J by 9 bases, with 20 bases between them. Germline V gene data show CDR1 as MNHEY and CDR2 as SVGAGI. Overall study results and limits: Patient CD4-sorted repertoires looked more clonal than healthy CD4+ repertoires, even without putative leukemic clones. Compared with healthy controls (2/35), patient top clones favored TRBV06 (8/27). Main leukemic clonotypes were patient-specific, but around 25% appeared at low frequency elsewhere.

Original processing methods: The detection floor for productive clonotype frequency was 2.59 x 10-5. TCRdb's copy holds only in-frame clones and misses some; the assay was immunoSEQ multiplex PCR. D and trimming come from the DNA, and the V and J calls and clone size come from that table. The sample lists roughly 41,000 clones, around 75% occurring once. The rearrangement links TRBV6-5 to TRBJ2-7; no clear D. The specimen sequenced was CD4+ T cells from blood buffy coats. The receptor was derived from a human donor in good health. In DNA, the CDR3 is TGTGCCAGCAGTTACGATCCCACTGCCCCTGTCCTGCAGTACTTC. Translating it yields CASSYDPTAPVLQYF.